Listed below are T cell receptor beta chains from one sample, sequenced in a study of shared clonotypes between healthy human individuals. Repertoires were generated with immunoSEQ multiplex PCR, while TCRdb's copy carries only in-frame clones and drops some. This table holds under 600,000 clones, about 96% found once. The sample comprised naive CD4+ T cells sorted from blood. All receptors come from a young woman in good health. The CDR3 runs from the conserved cysteine through the conserved F or W. Fields, in order: CDR3 protein, CDR3 DNA, clone size, D gene, V gene, J gene. The D gene is left open where the match is weak. Size values are once, few and many counts, or a class for expanded clones, and some rows have none.

CDR3 protein: CASSGPQGRSYEQYF
CDR3 DNA: TGTGCCAGCAGTGGACCCCAGGGAAGGTCCTACGAGCAGTACTTC
clone size: once
D gene: .
V gene: TRBV28
J gene: TRBJ2-7

CDR3 protein: CASSLTGQGGQETQYF
CDR3 DNA: TGCGCCAGCAGCTTGACCGGACAGGGCGGCCAAGAGACCCAGTACTTC
clone size: .
D gene: TRBD1
V gene: TRBV5-1
J gene: TRBJ2-5

CDR3 protein: CASSRYEDTSSYNSPLHF
CDR3 DNA: TGCGCCAGCAGCCGTTACGAAGACACGAGCTCCTATAATTCACCCCTCCACTTT
clone size: .
D gene: .
V gene: TRBV4-1
J gene: TRBJ1-6

CDR3 protein: CASTGRPFYEQYF
CDR3 DNA: TGTGCCAGCACAGGTCGTCCCTTCTACGAGCAGTACTTC
clone size: .
D gene: .
V gene: TRBV6-4
J gene: TRBJ2-7

CDR3 protein: CASSDSYEQYF
CDR3 DNA: TGTGCCAGTAGCGACTCCTACGAGCAGTACTTC
clone size: .
D gene: .
V gene: TRBV19
J gene: TRBJ2-7

CDR3 protein: CASSLGGRVGGYTF
CDR3 DNA: TGTGCCAGCAGTTTGGGGGGGAGGGTTGGTGGCTACACCTTC
clone size: .
D gene: .
V gene: TRBV6-5
J gene: TRBJ1-2

CDR3 protein: CASSPNLAGAGELFF
CDR3 DNA: TGTGCCAGCTCACCAAACCTAGCGGGAGCCGGGGAGCTGTTTTTT
clone size: .
D gene: TRBD2
V gene: TRBV18
J gene: TRBJ2-2

CDR3 protein: CASNLRGAGNSPLHF
CDR3 DNA: TGTGCCAGCAACCTCAGAGGAGCAGGGAATTCACCCCTCCACTTT
clone size: .
D gene: .
V gene: TRBV5-6
J gene: TRBJ1-6

CDR3 protein: CASISARTENYGYTF
CDR3 DNA: TGTGCCAGCATCTCAGCCCGGACGGAAAACTATGGCTACACCTTC
clone size: .
D gene: .
V gene: TRBV28
J gene: TRBJ1-2

CDR3 protein: CASSLVQKVNTGELFF
CDR3 DNA: TGTGCCAGCAGCTTAGTGCAGAAAGTGAACACCGGGGAGCTGTTTTTT
clone size: .
D gene: .
V gene: TRBV7-9
J gene: TRBJ2-2

CDR3 protein: CASRPVGQKNTEAFF
CDR3 DNA: TGTGCCAGCAGACCTGTGGGACAGAAGAACACTGAAGCTTTCTTT
clone size: .
D gene: TRBD1
V gene: TRBV28
J gene: TRBJ1-1

CDR3 protein: CASSFFTSGSGELFF
CDR3 DNA: TGTGCCAGCAGCTTTTTTACCTCCGGATCCGGGGAGCTGTTTTTT
clone size: .
D gene: .
V gene: TRBV5-8
J gene: TRBJ2-2

CDR3 protein: CASSLNPLSSGSGGELFF
CDR3 DNA: TGTGCCAGCAGCTTAAACCCCCTCTCTAGCGGGAGCGGCGGGGAGCTGTTTTTT
clone size: .
D gene: TRBD2
V gene: TRBV11-3
J gene: TRBJ2-2

CDR3 protein: CASSPRGGPATNEKLFF
CDR3 DNA: TGTGCCAGCTCACCCCGCGGGGGGCCAGCAACTAATGAAAAACTGTTTTTT
clone size: .
D gene: .
V gene: TRBV18
J gene: TRBJ1-4

CDR3 protein: CASSPGLAEQETQYF
CDR3 DNA: TGTGCCAGCAGTCCAGGACTAGCGGAACAAGAGACCCAGTACTTC
clone size: .
D gene: TRBD2
V gene: TRBV6-6
J gene: TRBJ2-5

CDR3 protein: CASSLRGVAGVYNEQFF
CDR3 DNA: TGCGCCAGCAGCTTGCGAGGAGTAGCGGGAGTATACAATGAGCAGTTCTTC
clone size: once
D gene: TRBD2
V gene: TRBV5-1
J gene: TRBJ2-1

CDR3 protein: CASSETGDSGKLFF
CDR3 DNA: TGCGCCAGCAGCGAGACTGGTGATTCGGGAAAACTGTTTTTT
clone size: few
D gene: .
V gene: TRBV5-1
J gene: TRBJ1-4

CDR3 protein: CASSYNSNYGYTF
CDR3 DNA: TGTGCCAGCAGTTACAATAGTAACTATGGCTACACCTTC
clone size: .
D gene: .
V gene: TRBV6-6
J gene: TRBJ1-2

CDR3 protein: CASSLGWDVVTGELFF
CDR3 DNA: TGTGCCAGCAGCTTGGGGTGGGATGTGGTCACCGGGGAGCTGTTTTTT
clone size: .
D gene: .
V gene: TRBV5-5
J gene: TRBJ2-2

CDR3 protein: CASSIERGVNYGYTF
CDR3 DNA: TGTGCCAGTAGTATCGAACGGGGGGTGAACTATGGCTACACCTTC
clone size: .
D gene: .
V gene: TRBV19
J gene: TRBJ1-2

CDR3 protein: CSAGFGYEQYF
CDR3 DNA: TGCAGTGCTGGTTTTGGTTACGAGCAGTACTTC
clone size: .
D gene: .
V gene: TRBV20-1
J gene: TRBJ2-7

CDR3 protein: CASSLEGPPLLQHF
CDR3 DNA: TGTGCCAGCAGTTTAGAGGGGCCCCCCCTTCTCCAGCATTTT
clone size: .
D gene: .
V gene: TRBV28
J gene: TRBJ1-5

CDR3 protein: CASSLPGAANEKLFF
CDR3 DNA: TGTGCCAGCAGCTTGCCCGGGGCGGCTAATGAAAAACTGTTTTTT
clone size: .
D gene: .
V gene: TRBV5-4
J gene: TRBJ1-4

CDR3 protein: CASSQRTSGSSYEQYF
CDR3 DNA: TGCGCCAGCAGTCAAAGGACTAGCGGGAGCTCCTACGAGCAGTACTTC
clone size: .
D gene: TRBD2
V gene: TRBV23-1
J gene: TRBJ2-7

CDR3 protein: CASSLGTPGNTIYF
CDR3 DNA: TGCGCCAGCAGCTTGGGCACCCCTGGAAACACCATATATTTT
clone size: .
D gene: .
V gene: TRBV5-1
J gene: TRBJ1-3

CDR3 protein: CASSLTSGNYNEQFF
CDR3 DNA: TGTGCCAGCAGTTTGACTAGCGGGAACTACAATGAGCAGTTCTTC
clone size: .
D gene: TRBD2
V gene: TRBV2
J gene: TRBJ2-1

CDR3 protein: CASSSVRAGSYEQYF
CDR3 DNA: TGTGCCAGCAGCTCCGTGCGGGCAGGGTCCTACGAGCAGTACTTC
clone size: .
D gene: .
V gene: TRBV7-2
J gene: TRBJ2-7

CDR3 protein: CASSLSGEGIDTQYF
CDR3 DNA: TGTGCCAGCAGTTTGTCGGGAGAGGGTATTGATACGCAGTATTTT
clone size: .
D gene: .
V gene: TRBV27
J gene: TRBJ2-3

CDR3 protein: CASSIWSSGNNEQFF
CDR3 DNA: TGTGCCAGTAGTATATGGTCTAGCGGAAACAATGAGCAGTTCTTC
clone size: .
D gene: TRBD2
V gene: TRBV19
J gene: TRBJ2-1

CDR3 protein: CASSMTGGRINTIYF
CDR3 DNA: TGTGCCAGTAGTATGACGGGGGGCCGGATAAACACCATATATTTT
clone size: .
D gene: .
V gene: TRBV19
J gene: TRBJ1-3

CDR3 protein: CATSTGGSSYNEQFF
CDR3 DNA: TGTGCCACCAGCACCGGCGGGAGCTCCTACAATGAGCAGTTCTTC
clone size: .
D gene: TRBD2
V gene: TRBV15
J gene: TRBJ2-1

CDR3 protein: CASSRGGQPQHF
CDR3 DNA: TGTGCCAGCAGCCGGGGTGGACAGCCCCAGCATTTT
clone size: .
D gene: .
V gene: TRBV7-2
J gene: TRBJ1-5

CDR3 protein: CSVEDRGSPYF
CDR3 DNA: TGCAGCGTTGAAGATCGGGGCAGTCCCTACTTC
clone size: .
D gene: .
V gene: TRBV29-1
J gene: TRBJ2-7

CDR3 protein: CASSYSPGLIEQYF
CDR3 DNA: TGTGCCAGCAGTTATTCTCCGGGACTAATCGAGCAGTACTTC
clone size: .
D gene: TRBD2
V gene: TRBV6-6
J gene: TRBJ2-7

CDR3 protein: CASSPVLNQPQHF
CDR3 DNA: TGTGCCAGCAGTCCCGTCCTTAATCAGCCCCAGCATTTT
clone size: once
D gene: .
V gene: TRBV6-4
J gene: TRBJ1-5

CDR3 protein: CASSFQGRLGDEQYF
CDR3 DNA: TGCGCCAGCAGCTTTCAGGGGCGGTTGGGAGACGAGCAGTACTTC
clone size: once
D gene: .
V gene: TRBV5-1
J gene: TRBJ2-7

CDR3 protein: CASSLQQGGSSPLHF
CDR3 DNA: TGTGCCAGCAGCTTACAACAGGGTGGAAGTTCACCCCTCCACTTT
clone size: .
D gene: .
V gene: TRBV11-2
J gene: TRBJ1-6